This T cell receptor (beta chain) is drawn from a study of regulatory T cells in long-lasting Graves disease. Time point in this sample: newly diagnosed GD, antithyroid drugs for less than 3 months. Scientists built the TCR library using RNA that was extracted from PBMCs. Trimming took 6 bases from V and 6 from J; bases not matched to a gene: 5. The CDR3 is 13 residues long. This clonotype was observed at least ten times. Assembly of TCR beta libraries relied on iRepertoire HTBI primers together with Arm-PCR of CDR3 regions. TCRdb fed the multiplex PCR reads into MiXCR, producing one record per CDR3 protein. The sample shows 410,000 or so distinct CDR3 sequences, approximately 15% of them seen only once. The same sample was also studied in work on T cells in Graves' hyperthyroidism and ophthalmopathy. That study reports: Graves' hyperthyroidism showing no ophthalmopathy progression within 18 months was considered stable. Onset of ophthalmopathy came a median around 7.1 months after the model predicted it.

The input for sequencing was peripheral blood mononuclear cells (PBMCs), taken at new diagnosis, from a patient treated with antithyroid drugs. This clonotype was obtained from a woman aged 25 to 39 with Graves disease. The chain combines TRBV12-3 or TRBV12-4 with TRBJ1-5; 7 nucleotides match TRBD1. CDR3 amino acids: CASRTGSGQPQHF. In nucleotides, the CDR3 is TGTGCCAGCAGGACAGGGTCAGGTCAGCCCCAGCATTTT.